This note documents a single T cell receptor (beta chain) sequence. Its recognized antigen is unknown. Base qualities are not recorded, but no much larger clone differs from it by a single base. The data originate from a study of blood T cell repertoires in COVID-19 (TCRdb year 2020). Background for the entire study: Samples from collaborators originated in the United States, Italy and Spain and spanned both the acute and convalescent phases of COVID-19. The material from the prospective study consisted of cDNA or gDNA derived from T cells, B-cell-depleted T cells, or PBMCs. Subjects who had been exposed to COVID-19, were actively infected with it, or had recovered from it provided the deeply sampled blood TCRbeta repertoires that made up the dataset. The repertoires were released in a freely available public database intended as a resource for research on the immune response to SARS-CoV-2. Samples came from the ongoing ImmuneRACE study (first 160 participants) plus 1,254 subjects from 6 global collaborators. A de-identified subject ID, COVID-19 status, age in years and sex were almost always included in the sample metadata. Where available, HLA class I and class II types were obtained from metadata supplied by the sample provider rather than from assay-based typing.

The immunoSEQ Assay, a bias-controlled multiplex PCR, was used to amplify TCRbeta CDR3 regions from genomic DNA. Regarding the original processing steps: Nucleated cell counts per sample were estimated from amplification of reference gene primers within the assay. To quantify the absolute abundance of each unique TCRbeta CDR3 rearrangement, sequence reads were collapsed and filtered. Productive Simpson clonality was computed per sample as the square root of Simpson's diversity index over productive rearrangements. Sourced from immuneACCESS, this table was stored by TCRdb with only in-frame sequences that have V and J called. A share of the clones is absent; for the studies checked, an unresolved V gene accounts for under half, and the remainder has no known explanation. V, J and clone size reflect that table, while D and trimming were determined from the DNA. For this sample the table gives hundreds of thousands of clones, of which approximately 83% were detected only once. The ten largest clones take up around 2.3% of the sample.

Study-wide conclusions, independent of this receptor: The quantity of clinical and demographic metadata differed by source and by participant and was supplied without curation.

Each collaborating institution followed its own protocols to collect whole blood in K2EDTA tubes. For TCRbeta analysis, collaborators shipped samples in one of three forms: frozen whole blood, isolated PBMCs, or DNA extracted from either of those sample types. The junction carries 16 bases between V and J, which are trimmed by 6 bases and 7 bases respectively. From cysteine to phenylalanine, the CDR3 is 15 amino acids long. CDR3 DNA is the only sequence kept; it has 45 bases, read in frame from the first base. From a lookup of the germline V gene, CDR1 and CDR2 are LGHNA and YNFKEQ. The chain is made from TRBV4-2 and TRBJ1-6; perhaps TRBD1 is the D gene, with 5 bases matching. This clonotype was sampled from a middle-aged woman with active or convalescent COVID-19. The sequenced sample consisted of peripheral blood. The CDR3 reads CASRGRGDLNSPLHF. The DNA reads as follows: TGTGCCAGCAGGGGGAGAGGGGACTTGAATTCACCCCTCCACTTT.